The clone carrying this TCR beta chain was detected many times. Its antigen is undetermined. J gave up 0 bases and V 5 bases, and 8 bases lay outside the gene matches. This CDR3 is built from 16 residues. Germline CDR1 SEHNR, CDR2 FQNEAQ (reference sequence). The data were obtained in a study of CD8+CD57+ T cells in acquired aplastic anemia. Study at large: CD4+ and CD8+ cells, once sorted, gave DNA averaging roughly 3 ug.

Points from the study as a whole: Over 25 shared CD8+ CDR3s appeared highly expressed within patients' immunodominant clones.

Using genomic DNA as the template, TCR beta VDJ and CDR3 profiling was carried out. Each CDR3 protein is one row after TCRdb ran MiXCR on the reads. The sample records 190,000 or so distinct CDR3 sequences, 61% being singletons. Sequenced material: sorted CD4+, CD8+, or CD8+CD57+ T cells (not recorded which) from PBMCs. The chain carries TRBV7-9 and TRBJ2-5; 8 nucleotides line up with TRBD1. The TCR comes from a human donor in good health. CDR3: CASSPRQGWDQETQYF. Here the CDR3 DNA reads TGTGCCAGCAGCCCACGACAGGGGTGGGACCAAGAGACCCAGTACTTC. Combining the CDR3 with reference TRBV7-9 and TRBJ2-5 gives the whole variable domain DTGVSQNPRHKITKRGQNVTFRCDPISEHNRLYWYRQTLGQGPEFLTYFQNEAQLEKSRLLSDRFSAERPKGSFSTLEIQRTEQGDSAMYLCASSPRQGWDQETQYFGPGTRLLVL.